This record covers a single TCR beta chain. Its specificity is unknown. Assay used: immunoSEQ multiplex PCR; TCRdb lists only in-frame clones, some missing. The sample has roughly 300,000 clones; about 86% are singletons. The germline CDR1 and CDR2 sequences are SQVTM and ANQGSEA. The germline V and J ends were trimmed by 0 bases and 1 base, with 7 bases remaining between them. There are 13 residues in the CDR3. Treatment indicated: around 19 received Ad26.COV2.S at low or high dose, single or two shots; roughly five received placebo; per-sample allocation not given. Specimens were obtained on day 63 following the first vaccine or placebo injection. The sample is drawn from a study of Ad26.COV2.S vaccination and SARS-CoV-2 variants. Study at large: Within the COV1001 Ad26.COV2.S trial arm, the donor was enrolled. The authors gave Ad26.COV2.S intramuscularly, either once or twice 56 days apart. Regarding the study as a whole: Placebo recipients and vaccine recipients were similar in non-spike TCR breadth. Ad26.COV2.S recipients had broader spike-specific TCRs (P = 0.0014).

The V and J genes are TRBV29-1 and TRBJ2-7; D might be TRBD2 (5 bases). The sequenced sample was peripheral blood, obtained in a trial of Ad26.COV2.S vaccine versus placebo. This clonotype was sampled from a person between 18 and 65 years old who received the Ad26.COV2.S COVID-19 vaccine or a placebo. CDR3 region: CSVEDSDSYEQYF. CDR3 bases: TGCAGCGTTGAAGATAGCGATTCCTACGAGCAGTACTTC.